Below are 2 T cell receptor beta chains sequenced from a single sample in a study of T cells in localized non-small cell lung cancer. Profiled with immunoSEQ multiplex PCR; TCRdb holds only in-frame clones, not every one. The sample comprises approximately 24,000 clones, 85% to 95% of which are singletons, and about 4.4% rests with the top ten. The specimen comprised peripheral blood, sampled before any cancer treatment. The receptors were sampled from a female donor at least 60 years old with stage II squamous cell lung carcinoma.

V and J are TRBV5-5 and TRBJ2-3, with D perhaps assigned TRBD1 or TRBD2 (5 bases each). V dropped 2 bases and J dropped 1 base, with 14 bases sitting between them. Germline CDR1 SGHKS, CDR2 YYEKEE (reference sequence). CDR3 size: 16 residues. The CDR3, as DNA: TGTGCCAGCAGCTTCCGGGACGCCGGCGGCACAGATACGCAGTATTTT. Protein product: CASSFRDAGGTDTQYF.

This chain uses TRBV19 with TRBJ2-5; D possibly corresponds to TRBD1 (5 bases). This CDR3 has 15 amino acids. Between the trimmed V and J ends, which lost 5 bases and 4 bases, there was a span of 17 bases. The germline gives CDR1 LNHDA, CDR2 SQIVND (reference sequence). CDR3 nucleotide sequence: TGTGCCAGTAGTCCAGGGCGACAAGGCGTAGAGACCCAGTACTTC. Translation: CASSPGRQGVETQYF.